This is a list of T cell receptor beta chains from one sample in a study of Tregs in tolerant kidney transplant recipients. The data were produced by immunoSEQ multiplex PCR, yet TCRdb's version contains in-frame clones alone and is incomplete. The sample comprises 200,000 to 300,000 clones, 84% of which are singletons, and around 0.64% rests with the top ten. Sequencing was performed on CD4+ T cells from blood. These receptors were collected from a human donor in good health. CDR3s leave out the opening cysteine and the closing phenylalanine or tryptophan. Fields, in order: V gene, D gene, J gene, CDR3 protein. A D gene is named only where the DNA matches it firmly.

>TRBV10-3|NA|TRBJ2-2
AISAPPVANTGELF
>TRBV21-1|NA|TRBJ1-2
ASSKRGRDGYT
>TRBV6-5|NA|TRBJ1-2
ASSFGGHGYT
>TRBV2|NA|TRBJ1-4
ASNREWREEKLF
>TRBV10-3|TRBD1|TRBJ1-5
AISSTGDNQPQH
>TRBV28|NA|TRBJ1-5
ASSRTGASNQPQH
>TRBV18|TRBD1|TRBJ2-7
ASSPRQGGHEQY
>TRBV14|NA|TRBJ1-2
ASSQESYYGYT
>TRBV19|NA|TRBJ1-2
ASPYGYT
>TRBV9|TRBD1|TRBJ1-1
ASSPGQASLAF
>TRBV7-9|TRBD1|TRBJ1-1
ASSSGTGGNTEAF
>TRBV7-8|TRBD2|TRBJ2-5
ASSLRAGTNQETQY
>TRBV4-1|NA|TRBJ2-5
ASSHRWGPGQETQY
>TRBV30|NA|TRBJ1-6
AWSPVSRDNSPLH
>TRBV27|NA|TRBJ2-5
ASSLLGETQY
>TRBV6-5|TRBD2|NA
ASSSPGGDSYEQY
>TRBV5-1|TRBD2|TRBJ2-7
ASSLAVGGQYEQY
>TRBV5-7|NA|TRBJ2-7
ASSPGGTGPYEQY
>TRBV7-8|TRBD1|TRBJ1-1
ASSGTGLNTEAF
>TRBV5-1|TRBD2|TRBJ2-7
ASSSAGVGEQY
>TRBV11-3|TRBD2|TRBJ2-7
ASSPSGTSGRREQY
>TRBV5-5|NA|TRBJ2-7
ASSFEMPWVFSYEQY
>TRBV27|TRBD2|TRBJ2-7
ASLSGTTYEQY
>TRBV5-1|NA|TRBJ1-1
ASSLSPDRNTEAF
>TRBV5-4|NA|TRBJ1-1
ASSSPRGAEAF
>TRBV12-5|TRBD2|TRBJ2-5
ASGYSGSDQVETQY
>TRBV7-2|NA|TRBJ2-2
ASSLVYTSPGELF
>TRBV14|NA|TRBJ2-2
ASSTRVAGELF
>TRBV27|NA|TRBJ1-1
ASSPGLLMNTEAF
>TRBV6-5|NA|TRBJ1-2
ASSPGGGFDGYT
>TRBV18|TRBD1|TRBJ2-3
ASSLRTGDADTQY
>TRBV4-1|NA|TRBJ1-1
ASSQDLGFRNTEAF
>TRBV12-5|NA|TRBJ1-6
ASGLSPSSPLH
>TRBV7-7|TRBD1|TRBJ1-3
ASSLGQGFSGNTIY
>TRBV5-1|TRBD1|TRBJ2-3
ASSRWTGASTDTQY
>TRBV10-1|NA|TRBJ2-1
ASSHDREPNEQF
>TRBV29-1|NA|TRBJ1-1
SAERGARNGASAF
>TRBV4-2|NA|TRBJ2-2
ASSRAREVVGELF
>TRBV5-1|TRBD1|TRBJ1-6
ASSSRDRGPRDSPLH
>TRBV15|NA|TRBJ2-1
ATSRRPGEGSIVNEQF
>TRBV5-1|TRBD2|TRBJ2-1
ASSPSGWANEQF
>TRBV18|TRBD1|TRBJ2-1
ASSPSTGTDNEQF
>TRBV11-3|NA|TRBJ2-1
ASSSGWSYYNEQF
>TRBV5-1|NA|TRBJ2-1
ASSRGWRHEQF
>TRBV14|NA|TRBJ1-2
ASSQDRGSYWVGYT
>TRBV5-4|TRBD2|TRBJ2-7
ASSFRLAGRYEQY
>TRBV9|NA|TRBJ2-7
ASSAGTSLTYEQY
>TRBV5-1|TRBD2|TRBJ2-2
ASSQVAGEAGELF
>TRBV6-5|NA|TRBJ1-2
ASSEVGNGYT
>TRBV6-6|TRBD2|TRBJ2-7
ASSSPGGPFEQY
>TRBV14|NA|TRBJ1-1
ASSQVEETEAF